This is a list of T cell receptor beta chains from one sample in a study of CD8 T cells in Susac syndrome. Via MiXCR, TCRdb re-called the immunoSEQ multiplex PCR reads, giving one row per CDR3 protein. Here the sample spans 100,000 to 150,000 distinct CDR3 sequences, about 94% being singletons. The sample consisted of CD4+ T cells from PBMCs. The receptors come from a human donor with multiple sclerosis. CDR3s include the opening cysteine and the closing phenylalanine or tryptophan. A D gene is named only where the DNA matches it firmly. Clone sizes are given selectively: once, few, many, or a class where the clone is expanded.

J,size,V,D,DNA,CDR3
TRBJ1-1,.,TRBV10-3,TRBD1,TGTGCCATCAGCGCCGACAGGGGGCCGACAGGTGAAGCTTTCTTT,CAISADRGPTGEAFF
TRBJ2-2,.,TRBV6-2/TRBV6-3,TRBD1,TGTGCCAGCAGTTACGCCCCGGGACAGGGGAAGGACGGGGAGCTGTTTTTT,CASSYAPGQGKDGELFF
TRBJ1-5,.,TRBV7-8,.,TGTGCCAGCAGCTTAGAGGGCCTTGGGTATCAGCCCCAGCATTTT,CASSLEGLGYQPQHF
TRBJ1-4,.,TRBV7-9,.,TGTGCCAGCAGCGGAGGAGTACCTGCAACTAATGAAAAACTGTTTTTT,CASSGGVPATNEKLFF
TRBJ2-5,.,TRBV6-5,TRBD2,TGTGCCAGCAGTTACGCGGCGGGAGGAATTCTCCAAGAGACCCAGTACTTC,CASSYAAGGILQETQYF
TRBJ1-6,.,TRBV6-2/TRBV6-3,.,TGTGCCAGCTCCAGGGGCGCCTATAATTCACCCCTCCACTTT,CASSRGAYNSPLHF
TRBJ2-7,few,TRBV23-1,TRBD2,TGCGCCAGCAGTCAACAGGCTAGCGGAGACCTCTACGAGCAGTACTTC,CASSQQASGDLYEQYF
TRBJ1-1,.,TRBV5-4,TRBD1,TGTGCCAGCAGTCGACAGGGCGCTGAAGCTTTCTTT,CASSRQGAEAFF
TRBJ1-1,.,TRBV5-6,.,TGTGCCAGCAGCTTGTATAGGACTGAAGCTTTCTTT,CASSLYRTEAFF
TRBJ1-6,.,TRBV2,.,TGTGCCAGCAGTACCAGGAGGGGCGAGATAAACTCACCCCTCCACTTT,CASSTRRGEINSPLHF
TRBJ2-7,.,TRBV6-6,TRBD1,TGTGCCAGCAGTTACAGGACAGGGACCTACGAGCAGTACTTC,CASSYRTGTYEQYF
TRBJ2-1,.,TRBV5-1,.,TGCGCCAGCAGCTTCGGGGCTGCCGAGCAGTTCTTC,CASSFGAAEQFF
TRBJ2-2,once,TRBV12-3/TRBV12-4,TRBD1,TGTGCCAGCAGACAGGGGACGGCCGGGGAGCTGTTTTTT,CASRQGTAGELFF
TRBJ1-4,.,TRBV18,.,TGTGCCAGCTCACAGCTTCTCGTTAGCACCGATGAAAAACTGTTTTTT,CASSQLLVSTDEKLFF
TRBJ2-2,.,TRBV6-5,TRBD1,TGTGCCAGCAGTTACTTAACAGGGGCGAAACTCGGGGAGCTGTTTTTT,CASSYLTGAKLGELFF
TRBJ2-6,.,TRBV5-1,.,TGCGCCAGCAGCCTTGCGGATAGCTCTGGGGCCAACGTCCTGACTTTC,CASSLADSSGANVLTF
TRBJ2-5,.,TRBV19,.,TGTGCCAGTAGGGGCAAGGTGGAGACCCAGTACTTC,CASRGKVETQYF
TRBJ2-7,once,TRBV4-2,.,TGTGCCAGCAGCCAAGACGAGTACGGCGGGGACATGATATACGAGCAGTACTTC,CASSQDEYGGDMIYEQYF
TRBJ1-5,.,TRBV2,.,TGTGCCAGCAGAGAGGGAAATAGCAATCAGCCCCAGCATTTT,CASREGNSNQPQHF
TRBJ2-1,.,TRBV29-1,TRBD1,TGCAGCGTGGCAGGACAGGGTGAGCAGTTCTTC,CSVAGQGEQFF
TRBJ1-6,.,TRBV4-3,.,TGCGCCAGCAGCCTTACCCTGGGAGGGCGGAATTCACCCCTCCACTTT,CASSLTLGGRNSPLHF
TRBJ2-7,.,TRBV2,TRBD2,TGTGCCAGCATGGTGCACGGACTAGCGGGAGGCGAGCAGTACTTC,CASMVHGLAGGEQYF
TRBJ2-1,once,TRBV7-2,.,TGTGCCAGCAGCTTAGCCGGGGTAGGGACCTACAATGAGCAGTTCTTC,CASSLAGVGTYNEQFF
TRBJ1-3,.,TRBV5-1,TRBD1,TGCGCCAGCAGCCCGCCTGGACAGGGGTTCTCTGGAAACACCATATATTTT,CASSPPGQGFSGNTIYF
TRBJ2-3,.,TRBV20-1,.,TGCAGTGCTATTAGTGGGTCTAGCACAGATACGCAGTATTTT,CSAISGSSTDTQYF
TRBJ2-1,.,TRBV30,.,TGTGCCTGGAGTGCGACGGGACGAGCCTACAATGAGCAGTTCTTC,CAWSATGRAYNEQFF
TRBJ2-4,.,TRBV20-1,TRBD2,TGCAGTGCTAGAGTACTAGCGGGAGAAAACATTCAGTACTTC,CSARVLAGENIQYF
TRBJ2-2,.,TRBV2,.,TGTGCCAGTGTAAGGGAGGCCGGGGAGCTGTTTTTT,CASVREAGELFF
TRBJ1-1,.,TRBV6-6,.,TGTGCCAGCAGTTACCCTCACGGGAACACTGAAGCTTTCTTT,CASSYPHGNTEAFF
TRBJ1-1,.,TRBV6-2/TRBV6-3,.,TGTGCCAGCCAAACAGGGAACACTGAAGCTTTCTTT,CASQTGNTEAFF
TRBJ2-1,.,TRBV5-1,.,TGCGCCAGCAGCTTTTCCCGGCTTCAGTACAATGAGCAGTTCTTC,CASSFSRLQYNEQFF
TRBJ1-1,.,TRBV29-1,.,TGCAGCGGCCGGACATCACCGAACACTGAAGCTTTCTTT,CSGRTSPNTEAFF
TRBJ2-6,.,TRBV30,.,TGTGCCTGGGCCCCAGGGGAATCTGGGGCCAACGTCCTGACTTTC,CAWAPGESGANVLTF
TRBJ2-3,.,TRBV12-3/TRBV12-4,.,TGTGCCAGCAGCTATCCCTCCAGAGGCACAGATACGCAGTATTTT,CASSYPSRGTDTQYF
TRBJ1-5,.,TRBV30,.,TGTGCCTGGAGTGGAGGGGCGGGCAATCAGCCCCAGCATTTT,CAWSGGAGNQPQHF
TRBJ2-7,few,TRBV5-1,TRBD1,TGCGCCAGCAGCCCAAGACAGGGGATGAACGAGCAGTACTTC,CASSPRQGMNEQYF
TRBJ1-1,.,TRBV18,.,TGTGCCAGCTCACCACCGGGAGAAAGGAACACTGAAGCTTTCTTT,CASSPPGERNTEAFF
TRBJ2-7,once,TRBV20-1,TRBD2,TGCAGTGCTAGAGGAGAGGCTAGCGGGAGTCACGAGCAGTACTTC,CSARGEASGSHEQYF
TRBJ2-1,.,TRBV7-9,.,TGTGCCAGCAGCTTGGGGCCAGGGGCAGTGCAGTTCTTC,CASSLGPGAVQFF
TRBJ1-2,.,TRBV19,.,TGTGCCAGTAGCCCGGCGGGGCACTATGGCTACACCTTC,CASSPAGHYGYTF